The 24 T cell receptor beta chains reported below all come from one sample, sequenced in a study of blood T cell repertoires in COVID-19. The repertoire was sequenced with immunoSEQ multiplex PCR; TCRdb's copy has only in-frame clones and lacks some. The sample includes hundreds of thousands of clones, more than 70% of them seen just once. Source material: peripheral blood. These receptors all stem from a woman aged 55 to 70 with COVID-19, enrolled during active disease.

V and J are TRBV4-1 and TRBJ1-1, with 8 bases that match TRBD1. The CDR3 is made up of 13 amino acids. V shed 4 bases and J 10 bases; nucleotides not matched to a gene: 8. Germline lookup yields CDR1 MGHRA and CDR2 YSYEKL. The CDR3 reads CASSRGTGSTAFF. DNA for the CDR3: TGCGCCAGCAGCCGAGGGACAGGAAGTACAGCTTTCTTT.

A few counts support this clone. The rearrangement uses TRBV30 and TRBJ2-7, with 9 bases fitting TRBD1. This CDR3 is 13 amino acids long. Germline V gene sequence: CDR1 GTSNPN, CDR2 SVGIG (reference sequence). The junction had 6 bases not matched to a gene; V was cut back by 5 bases and J by 4 bases. CDR3 sequence (DNA): TGTGCCTGGCGCGGGACAGGGCGTTACGAGCAGTACTTC. Translating it yields CAWRGTGRYEQYF.

This clone has a handful of counts. The chain employs TRBV2 and TRBJ1-1, with a tentative D call TRBD1 (5 bases). The V and J ends lost 7 bases and 4 bases respectively, with 16 bases between them. The germline gives CDR1 SNHLY, CDR2 FYNNEI. This CDR3 contains 14 residues. The CDR3 region has the DNA TGTGCCAGCATGATGATCAGGGAGGCCACTGAAGCTTTCTTT. It translates to CASMMIREATEAFF.

The chain couples TRBV3-1 (or the pseudogene TRBV3-2) to TRBJ2-2; D unclear. Trimming cost V 0 bases and J 3 bases, with 5 bases left between them. The germline V gene has CDR1 LGHDT and CDR2 YNNKEL (reference sequence). The CDR3 is 14 amino acids. The CDR3 loop reads CASSQDSDTGELFF. CDR3 sequence (DNA): TGTGCCAGCAGCCAAGATTCCGACACCGGGGAGCTGTTTTTT.

J is TRBJ2-5 and V is TRBV5-1; TRBD2 might be the D (5 bases). This CDR3 has 10 residues. Germline-derived CDR1 and CDR2 are SGHRS and YFSETQ. Trimming shortened V by 9 bases and J by 3 bases, and 6 bases separated the two germline ends. CDR3 in DNA: TGCGCCACCGGGGAAGAGACCCAGTACTTC. This translates into CATGEETQYF.

The chain has TRBV9 and TRBJ1-1, with D possibly matching TRBD1 (6 bases). In germline, CDR1 is SGDLS, CDR2 YYNGEE. The length of the CDR3 is 16 residues. Trimming pared 4 bases from V and 0 bases from J, leaving 16 bases between. CDR3 coding DNA: TGTGCCAGCAGCCAGCCGGGACAAGGCATGAACACTGAAGCTTTCTTT. Its translation is CASSQPGQGMNTEAFF.

The chain uses TRBV5-1 and TRBJ2-1; 16 nucleotides line up with TRBD2. In germline, CDR1 is SGHRS, CDR2 YFSETQ. The CDR3 contains 17 residues. V gave up 3 bases and J gave up 10 bases; unmatched junction bases: 10. In nucleotides, the CDR3 is TGCGCCAGCAGCTCCGGGACTAGCGGGGGGGTCCCCCGCGAGCAGTTCTTC. Its protein is CASSSGTSGGVPREQFF.

This chain links TRBV5-1 with TRBJ1-5; a possible D gene is TRBD1 (6 bases). V was cut by 2 bases and J by 5 bases, with 14 bases left in between. The V gene's germline CDR1 is SGHRS and CDR2 YFSETQ. The CDR3 consists of 15 residues. The CDR3 sequence is CASSFKGGADQPQHF. The CDR3 DNA follows: TGCGCCAGCAGCTTCAAGGGGGGGGCGGATCAGCCCCAGCATTTT.

V gene TRBV5-1 combines with J gene TRBJ1-1, with D maybe TRBD1 (5 bases). Germline V gene data show CDR1 as SGHRS and CDR2 as YFSETQ. Between the trimmed V and J ends, which lost 3 bases and 1 base, there was a span of 13 bases. The CDR3 length is 15 residues. CDR3 DNA: TGCGCCAGCAGCTCTTCCGGGACTCAGAACACTGAAGCTTTCTTT. Residues: CASSSSGTQNTEAFF. Full variable domain (remainder filled in from reference TRBV5-1 and TRBJ1-1): KAGVTQTPRYLIKTRGQQVTLSCSPISGHRSVSWYQQTPGQGLQFLFEYFSETQRNKGNFPGRFSGRQFSNSRSEMNVSTLELGDSALYLCASSSSGTQNTEAFFGQGTRLTVV.

This rearrangement joins TRBV6-1 to TRBJ1-2; D might be TRBD1 (6 bases). Germline assignment: CDR1 MNHNS and CDR2 SASEGT. CDR3 size: 15 residues. V was trimmed by 3 bases and J by 5 bases, leaving 16 bases between them. The CDR3 region is CASSEFLGQGYGYTF. In DNA form, the CDR3 reads TGTGCCAGCAGTGAGTTTTTAGGGCAGGGGTATGGCTACACCTTC.

The chain carries TRBV7-3 and TRBJ2-2; 9 positions agree with TRBD1. Germline V gene sequence: CDR1 SGHTA, CDR2 FQGTGA. With V trimmed by 2 bases and J by 5 bases, 6 bases remained unmatched. The CDR3 is 16 amino acids. CDR3 region: CASSLYPQGATGELFF. The CDR3 DNA reads TGTGCCAGCAGCTTATACCCACAGGGGGCGACCGGGGAGCTGTTTTTT.

The chain links TRBV18 to TRBJ2-7, with TRBD2 identical over 8 bases. Trimming removed 6 bases from V and 3 bases from J; junction bases left unmatched: 10. The length of the CDR3 is 15 residues. Germline values: CDR1 KGHSH, CDR2 LQKENI. The CDR3 DNA reads as TGTGCCAGCTCCCCCGGGGGGGCATCTCGCTACGAGCAGTACTTC. Its protein is CASSPGGASRYEQYF.

The chain employs TRBV7-9 and TRBJ1-2, with D possibly matching TRBD1 (6 bases). CDR1 and CDR2 (germline): SEHNR, FQNEAQ (reference sequence). This CDR3 is built from 12 residues. The V end lost 5 bases, the J end lost 8 bases, and 12 bases lay between the germline ends. CDR3 bases: TGTGCCAGCAGCGACACAGGGTTGGGCTACACCTTC. Amino acid sequence: CASSDTGLGYTF.

V usage is TRBV5-5 and J usage is TRBJ1-4; 10 bases line up with TRBD1. The V and J ends lost 0 bases and 5 bases, in that order; junction bases with no gene match: 4. The CDR3 is 16 residues long. The germline CDR1 and CDR2 sequences are SGHKS and YYEKEE (reference sequence). The CDR3 DNA follows: TGTGCCAGCAGCTTGGTGAGGGGACAGGGGAATGAAAAACTGTTTTTT. Residues: CASSLVRGQGNEKLFF.

V usage is TRBV18 and J usage is TRBJ2-3; 9 bases are shared with TRBD2. There are 16 residues in the CDR3. Per germline, CDR1 KGHSH and CDR2 LQKENI. With 2 bases clipped from V and 0 bases from J, the junction kept 3 bases outside the gene matches. The CDR3 spells CASSPSSGISTDTQYF. DNA for the CDR3: TGTGCCAGCTCACCATCTAGCGGGATTAGCACAGATACGCAGTATTTT.

The chain carries TRBV28 and TRBJ1-2, with D hard to call. V lost 5 bases to trimming and J lost 7 bases, with 11 bases between them. The CDR3 runs to 12 residues. Germline CDR1 reads MDHEN; CDR2 reads SYDVKM. The CDR3 DNA follows: TGTGCCAGCAGTAGCCTAGATGGTGGCTACACCTTC. This codes for CASSSLDGGYTF.

The chain uses TRBV3-1 (or the pseudogene TRBV3-2) and TRBJ2-7; 8 bases are a match to TRBD1. The CDR3 sequence is 15 residues long. V lost 1 base to trimming and J lost 2 bases; unmatched junction nucleotides: 4. CDR1 is LGHDT, CDR2 YNNKEL, per germline (reference sequence). This chain's CDR3 is CASSQATDRAYEQYF. For the CDR3, the DNA is TGTGCCAGCAGCCAAGCAACGGACAGGGCCTACGAGCAGTACTTC.

The gene calls are TRBV7-8 and TRBJ2-2; D may be TRBD1 (6 bases). The CDR3 is 15 residues long. Germline V gene lookup returns CDR1 SGHVS and CDR2 FQNEAQ. V was shortened by 2 bases and J by 0 bases, with 7 bases between the two germline ends. CDR3: CASSLQGTNTGELFF. The CDR3 DNA reads as TGTGCCAGCAGCTTACAGGGGACGAACACCGGGGAGCTGTTTTTT.

This clone was seen a handful of times. This same CDR3 is encoded by further DNA sequences in the sample. The J gene is TRBJ1-5, the V gene TRBV5-1; D unresolved. Germline-derived CDR1 and CDR2 are SGHRS and YFSETQ. The length of the CDR3 is 13 residues. Trimming removed 1 base at V and 2 bases at J, with 4 bases between. CDR3 sequence: CASSLTGNQPQHF. The CDR3 bases are TGCGCCAGCAGCTTGACTGGCAATCAGCCCCAGCATTTT.

In regard to this clone: The sample contains more than one DNA sequence encoding this CDR3. The chain is built from TRBV7-9 and TRBJ1-2; TRBD1 matches at 7 bases. CDR1 SEHNR and CDR2 FQNEAQ come from the germline V gene (reference sequence). The junction had 1 base not matched to a gene; V was cut back by 1 base and J by 5 bases. The CDR3 runs 13 residues. This CDR3 is CASSLGQGYGYTF. CDR3 bases: TGTGCCAGCAGCTTAGGACAGGGATATGGCTACACCTTC. Based on the CDR3 plus reference TRBV7-9 and TRBJ1-2, the full variable domain is DTGVSQNPRHKITKRGQNVTFRCDPISEHNRLYWYRQTLGQGPEFLTYFQNEAQLEKSRLLSDRFSAERPKGSFSTLEIQRTEQGDSAMYLCASSLGQGYGYTFGSGTRLTVV.

The chain recombines TRBV18 with TRBJ2-2; 11 bases fit TRBD1. J was trimmed by 3 bases and V by 4 bases; bases with no gene match: 7. The CDR3 covers 17 residues. CDR1 and CDR2 (germline): KGHSH, LQKENI. In DNA form, the CDR3 reads TGTGCCAGCTCACGAAACGGACAGGGGGCTGACACCGGGGAGCTGTTTTTT. Encoded protein: CASSRNGQGADTGELFF.

The J gene is TRBJ2-7, the V gene TRBV5-8, with D possibly matching TRBD2 (6 bases). The CDR3 extends over 14 amino acids. Looked up from germline, CDR1 is SGHTS and CDR2 is YDEGEE. Deletions cut 5 bases from V and 4 bases from J, with 16 bases between. The CDR3 coding sequence is TGTGCCAGCAGTTTCAGACTAGACGGTTACGAGCAGTACTTC. Protein: CASSFRLDGYEQYF.

The chain couples TRBV20-1 to TRBJ2-5; D not resolved. The CDR3 consists of 12 residues. The germline V and J ends were trimmed by 3 bases and 5 bases, with 10 bases remaining between them. Germline lookup yields CDR1 DFQATT and CDR2 SNEGSKA (reference sequence). CDR3 region: CSASRTRETQYF. CDR3 nucleotides: TGCAGTGCTAGTCGAACCCGGGAGACCCAGTACTTC.

The CDR3 sequence: CASSLVGVPGNTIYF. CDR3 nucleotides: TGTGCCAGCAGCTTAGTAGGGGTACCCGGAAACACCATATATTTT. V gene TRBV7-2 combines with J gene TRBJ1-3, with D possibly being TRBD1 (5 bases). CDR1 is SGHTA, CDR2 FQGNSA, per germline. The CDR3 totals 15 residues. V was trimmed by 1 base and J by 4 bases, leaving 11 bases between them.